This passage covers 29 T cell receptor beta chains from one sample sequenced in a study of cytomegalovirus exposure and HLA in healthy donors. Amplification used 60 Vbeta primers and 13 Jbeta primers. Measured with immunoSEQ multiplex PCR; TCRdb has only the in-frame clones, and not every one. The sample gives about 120,000 clones, about 10% of which show up once; 3% to 3.5% is in the top ten. The material sequenced was PBMCs. All receptors derive from a man aged 25 to 40 in good health and CMV-seronegative.

In its sample, this clone was seen a few times. The chain links TRBV2 to TRBJ2-7; D gene unclear. The CDR3 sequence is 14 residues long. From germline, CDR1 is SNHLY and CDR2 FYNNEI. Deletions cut 2 bases from V and 5 bases from J, with 13 bases between. CDR3 nucleotides: TGTGCCAGCAGTGAACCGACTGAGGTCCACGAGCAGTACTTC. This sequence encodes CASSEPTEVHEQYF.

This clone came up a few times. This chain uses TRBV5-8 with TRBJ2-3; 10 nucleotides match TRBD1. V shed 4 bases, J shed 3 bases, and the junction held 5 bases outside the gene matches. Germline CDR1 reads SGHTS; CDR2 reads YDEGEE. CDR3 length: 15 amino acids. The CDR3 region is CASSQTGGNTDTQYF. The CDR3 DNA reads TGTGCCAGCAGCCAGACAGGGGGCAATACAGATACGCAGTATTTT.

The chain carries TRBV25-1 and TRBJ2-3, with D possibly matching TRBD2 (6 bases). This CDR3 has 14 residues. CDR1 MGHDK and CDR2 SYGVNS come from the germline V gene. Trimming stripped 0 bases from V and 3 bases from J, with 7 bases between. CDR3 bases: TGTGCCAGCAGTGAATATGGGGGGACAGATACGCAGTATTTT. Encoded protein: CASSEYGGTDTQYF.

This CDR3 reads CSARRETQYF. In DNA form, the CDR3 reads TGCAGTGCTAGACGGGAGACCCAGTACTTC. The V call is TRBV20-1, the J call TRBJ2-5, with D hard to call. The V end lost 2 bases, the J end lost 5 bases, and 3 bases lay between the germline ends. CDR1 and CDR2 from the germline V gene are DFQATT and SNEGSKA (reference sequence). This CDR3 comprises 10 residues.

This clone was seen only a few times. V usage is TRBV11-2 and J usage is TRBJ2-1; tentative D call: TRBD2 (5 bases). This CDR3 is built from 16 residues. Germline CDR1 is SGHAT and CDR2 is FQNNGV. V dropped 2 bases and J dropped 12 bases, with 23 bases sitting between them. CDR3 protein: CASSLFPPTTTGRQFF. The CDR3 DNA follows: TGTGCCAGCAGCTTATTTCCCCCGACGACGACGGGAAGGCAGTTCTTC.

This clone turned up a few times. J is TRBJ1-1 and V is TRBV19; D possibly corresponds to TRBD1 (6 bases). Germline V CDR1 and CDR2: LNHDA, SQIVND (reference sequence). V shed 4 bases and J shed 5 bases, with 17 bases lying between them. This CDR3 has 15 residues. In DNA form, the CDR3 reads TGTGCCAGTAGTAGCAGCGGGGGCCTCGGGACTGAAGCTTTCTTT. Amino acid sequence: CASSSSGGLGTEAFF.

The genes are TRBV19 and TRBJ1-5; weak D call: TRBD1 (5 bases). Trimming removed 7 bases at V and 9 bases at J, with 16 bases between. This CDR3 has 13 residues. From germline, CDR1 is LNHDA and CDR2 SQIVND (reference sequence). The CDR3 sequence: CASMRGGTGPQHF. Written as DNA, the CDR3 is TGTGCCAGTATGAGGGGAGGGACGGGGCCCCAGCATTTT.

This clone has more than one count but fewer than ten. The V and J genes are TRBV6-1 and TRBJ1-6, with 9 positions matching TRBD1. The junction had 7 bases not matched to a gene; V was cut back by 3 bases and J by 7 bases. The germline V gene encodes CDR1 MNHNS and CDR2 SASEGT. This CDR3 is 16 amino acids long. The CDR3 region has the DNA TGTGCCAGCAGTGACCACTTAGGGACAGGGAATTCACCCCTCCACTTT. Translation gives CASSDHLGTGNSPLHF.

The sample holds a few counts of this clone. The chain carries TRBV15 and TRBJ1-1, with D maybe TRBD1 (6 bases). The CDR3 contains 15 residues. Trimming took off 1 base at V and 3 bases at J, with 12 bases between the two ends. Germline V CDR1 and CDR2: LNHNV, YYDKDF (reference sequence). The CDR3 region is CATSRVRGADTEAFF. In DNA form, the CDR3 reads TGTGCCACCAGCAGAGTACGGGGGGCGGACACTGAAGCTTTCTTT.

The chain combines TRBV6-5 with TRBJ1-2, with D possibly matching TRBD1 (6 bases). The germline V gene encodes CDR1 MNHEY and CDR2 SVGAGI. The CDR3 consists of 15 residues. Deletions cut 2 bases from V and 4 bases from J, with 14 bases between. CDR3 in amino acids: CASSYTAGDIYGYTF. The CDR3 DNA sequence: TGTGCCAGCAGTTACACGGCAGGGGATATCTATGGCTACACCTTC.

The J gene is TRBJ1-1, the V gene TRBV15; TRBD1 aligns across 8 bases. CDR3 size: 15 residues. Unmatched junction bases numbered 3, after V lost 0 bases and J lost 3 bases. CDR1 is LNHNV, CDR2 YYDKDF, per germline (reference sequence). The CDR3 region has the DNA TGTGCCACCAGCAGAGACCAGGGGGCCGACACTGAAGCTTTCTTT. It codes for CATSRDQGADTEAFF. Together with reference TRBV15 and TRBJ1-1, the CDR3 gives the full variable domain: DAMVIQNPRYQVTQFGKPVTLSCSQTLNHNVMYWYQQKSSQAPKLLFHYYDKDFNNEADTPDNFQSRRPNTSFCFLDIRSPGLGDTAMYLCATSRDQGADTEAFFGQGTRLTVV.

This chain links TRBV18 with TRBJ1-6; 7 nucleotides match TRBD1. The length of the CDR3 is 14 residues. J lost 6 bases, V lost 9 bases, and 8 bases had no gene match. Germline CDR1 is KGHSH and CDR2 is LQKENI. CDR3 bases: TGTGCCAGTTGCACAGGGGTCAGTAATTCACCCCTCCACTTT. Amino acids: CASCTGVSNSPLHF.

This chain connects TRBV30 to TRBJ1-5; D ambiguous. V was pared by 2 bases and J by 3 bases, with 8 bases between. Germline lookup yields CDR1 GTSNPN and CDR2 SVGIG (reference sequence). The CDR3 covers 13 residues. CDR3 bases: TGTGCCTGGAGTAAGGAGATCAATCAGCCCCAGCATTTT. Translated, it gives CAWSKEINQPQHF.

This clone was found a few times. The chain recombines TRBV7-6 with TRBJ2-5, with a weak D call TRBD1 (6 bases). The CDR3 covers 15 residues. V gave up 5 bases and J gave up 1 base, with 14 bases separating them. Germline CDR1 and CDR2: SGHVS and FNYEAQ. The CDR3 loop reads CASSGRDKAQETQYF. CDR3 coding DNA: TGTGCCAGCAGCGGAAGGGACAAAGCCCAAGAGACCCAGTACTTC.

This clone was counted a few times. V usage is TRBV19 and J usage is TRBJ1-2; TRBD1 might be the D (6 bases). Trimming stripped 0 bases from V and 6 bases from J, with 14 bases between. The germline V gene has CDR1 LNHDA and CDR2 SQIVND (reference sequence). The CDR3 is 15 residues long. CDR3 nucleotides: TGTGCCAGTAGTATAGATTCAAGGGAGGGGGATGGCTACACCTTC. It specifies CASSIDSREGDGYTF.

Of note for this clone: In the same sample, other DNA sequences code for this CDR3. The chain has TRBV2 and TRBJ2-1; D gene ambiguous. The CDR3 has 14 residues. The V end was cut by 4 bases, the J end by 7 bases, with 14 bases between. Per germline, CDR1 SNHLY and CDR2 FYNNEI. The CDR3 nucleotides read TGTGCCAGCAGTGTCGTGGCACCTTGGAATGAGCAGTTCTTC. Amino acids: CASSVVAPWNEQFF.

The chain combines TRBV4-3 with TRBJ1-4, with D unclear. Trimming removed 0 bases at V and 0 bases at J, with 5 bases between. Per germline, CDR1 LGHNA and CDR2 YSLEER. The CDR3 is 15 residues long. CDR3 in amino acids: CASSQDGTTNEKLFF. The CDR3 nucleotides are TGCGCCAGCAGCCAAGACGGGACAACTAATGAAAAACTGTTTTTT.

The genes are TRBV5-8 and TRBJ2-3; 10 bases agree with TRBD1. The CDR3 runs 15 residues. Germline CDR1 reads SGHTS; CDR2 reads YDEGEE. The V segment lost 3 bases and the J segment 3 bases; nucleotides outside the gene matches: 4. The CDR3 coding sequence is TGTGCCAGCAGCTACGGGACAGGGGCGACAGATACGCAGTATTTT. Its translation: CASSYGTGATDTQYF.

The chain recombines TRBV27 with TRBJ1-5, with D possibly being TRBD1 (5 bases). Germline V gene lookup returns CDR1 MNHEY and CDR2 SMNVEV (reference sequence). V lost 6 bases and J lost 6, with 12 bases in between. This CDR3 is built from 13 residues. CDR3 bases: TGTGCCAGCAGAGCAGGGATAAGTCAGCCCCAGCATTTT. Protein product: CASRAGISQPQHF.

This clone has a handful of counts. The V call is TRBV4-3, the J call TRBJ2-7; D might be TRBD1 (6 bases). The CDR3 runs 16 residues. CDR1 and CDR2 from the germline V gene are LGHNA and YSLEER. With 1 base removed from V and 6 bases from J, the gap between germline ends came to 19 bases. CDR3 coding DNA: TGCGCCAGCAGCCAAGCTGCCGGGATCACAGGGAGCGAGCAGTACTTC. Translation: CASSQAAGITGSEQYF.

This clone has only a few counts. V is TRBV19 and J is TRBJ2-7, with 8 bases fitting TRBD1. The CDR3 length is 16 residues. Germline loops: CDR1 LNHDA, CDR2 SQIVND (reference sequence). V lost 5 bases to trimming and J lost 0 bases; unmatched junction nucleotides: 9. CDR3 nucleotide sequence: TGTGCCAGTAGTCCTCAGGACAGGGCCCGCTCCTACGAGCAGTACTTC. Translated, it gives CASSPQDRARSYEQYF.

This clone was counted only a few times. The V and J genes are TRBV10-3 and TRBJ2-7; D gene ambiguous. Germline CDR1 is ENHRY and CDR2 is SYGVKD. This CDR3 has 16 residues. V lost 0 bases and J 3 bases, leaving 15 bases between the germline ends. The CDR3, as DNA: TGTGCCATCAGTGAGTCGATGACAAACTCCTACTACGAGCAGTACTTC. As protein: CAISESMTNSYYEQYF.

The V gene is TRBV6-5, the J gene TRBJ2-7, with 8 bases matching TRBD1. V dropped 2 bases and J dropped 7; count of bases not matched to a gene: 7. Germline CDR1 and CDR2: MNHEY and SVGAGI. The CDR3 runs 14 residues. In DNA form, the CDR3 reads TGTGCCAGCAGTTACACTGACAGGGGAAGGGAGCAGTACTTC. Encoded protein: CASSYTDRGREQYF.

The chain recombines TRBV28 with TRBJ2-7; D is possibly TRBD1 (5 bases). Between the trimmed V and J ends, which lost 3 bases and 5 bases, there was a span of 20 bases. The germline V gene has CDR1 MDHEN and CDR2 SYDVKM. This CDR3 contains 16 residues. The CDR3 coding sequence is TGTGCCAGCAGTTTTTTAGATCAGGGATTCACCCACGAGCAGTACTTC. The encoded protein is CASSFLDQGFTHEQYF.

This chain links TRBV19 with TRBJ1-4, with D perhaps TRBD1 (6 bases). The ends were cut back, 7 bases at V and 8 bases at J, with 23 bases in the middle. The germline CDR1 and CDR2 sequences are LNHDA and SQIVND (reference sequence). CDR3 length equals 16 residues. CDR3: CASMGPMLGAQEKLFF. The CDR3 DNA is TGTGCCAGTATGGGTCCAATGTTGGGGGCTCAGGAAAAACTGTTTTTT.

The chain links TRBV6-1 to TRBJ1-1, with D possibly matching TRBD1 (6 bases). Trimming shortened V by 7 bases and J by 2 bases, and 14 bases separated the two germline ends. CDR1 is MNHNS and CDR2 is SASEGT in the germline V gene. The CDR3 is 14 amino acids. The CDR3 protein is CASMVKGQNTEAFF. The CDR3 region has the DNA TGTGCCAGCATGGTAAAGGGACAAAACACTGAAGCTTTCTTT.

The chain has TRBV28 and TRBJ2-1; TRBD2 aligns across 7 bases. Germline CDR1 and CDR2: MDHEN and SYDVKM. V shed 4 bases and J 6 bases; nucleotides not matched to a gene: 9. CDR3 size: 15 residues. As DNA, the CDR3 is TGTGCCAGCAGTTCGAGGCCCGGGGAGGGCAATGAGCAGTTCTTC. This sequence encodes CASSSRPGEGNEQFF.

This clone was observed a handful of times. The chain is built from TRBV4-1 and TRBJ2-7; TRBD1 matches 11 bases. V shed 3 bases and J 3 bases; nucleotides not matched to a gene: 4. Germline CDR1 reads MGHRA; CDR2 reads YSYEKL. CDR3 length: 15 residues. The CDR3 loop reads CASSQAGTGGYEQYF. In DNA, the CDR3 is TGCGCCAGCAGCCAGGCCGGGACAGGGGGCTACGAGCAGTACTTC.

This clone was recorded a few times. DNA of the CDR3: TGTGCCAGCAGCTTCACAGGGGCGGGAGGCTACACCTTC. Amino acid sequence: CASSFTGAGGYTF. This sequence joins TRBV7-9 and TRBJ1-2; 7 nucleotides align to TRBD1. This CDR3 has 13 amino acids. The V and J ends lost 3 bases and 8 bases, in that order; junction bases with no gene match: 6. The germline gives CDR1 SEHNR, CDR2 FQNEAQ (reference sequence).